This entry describes one TCR beta chain. Trimming cost V 5 bases and J 3 bases, with 17 bases left between them. This CDR3 comprises 15 residues. Germline CDR1 is SEHNR and CDR2 is FQNEAQ (reference sequence). The entry originates in a study of T cell responses to AZD1222 COVID-19 vaccine. The protocol was immunoSEQ multiplex PCR, while the TCRdb copy is restricted to in-frame clones and leaves out a portion. The sample shows around 200,000 clones, around nine tenths of them seen only once. V is TRBV7-9 and J is TRBJ2-7, with D possibly being TRBD2 (6 bases). This clonotype was sampled from an adult in good health. Sequences were derived from peripheral blood, sampled on day 0 of AZD1222 vaccination. The CDR3 DNA reads as TGTGCCAGCAGCCAACCCGGGACTCCTCACTACGAGCAGTACTTC. It specifies CASSQPGTPHYEQYF.